Here is one TCR beta chain with its context. Its antigen is not identified. TCR beta libraries were made by quantitative 5'-RACE with molecular barcodes. One entry per CDR3 protein results from TCRdb running MiXCR on the 5' RACE reads. The top ten clones hold over 2% of a sample with around 75,000 distinct CDR3 sequences, 5.3% of them seen once. This record belongs to a study of CD8 T cells in ankylosing spondylitis. CDR1 and CDR2 from the germline V gene are ENHRY and SYGVKD. The CDR3 extends over 15 amino acids. V was shortened by 3 bases and J by 1 base, with 12 bases between the two germline ends. Findings of the study overall: Previous work reported some of these motif variants in the synovial fluid and blood of reactive arthritis. One TCR beta motif, made up of about 8 highly homologous variants, appeared characteristic of ankylosing spondylitis blood. Matched ankylosing spondylitis synovial fluid reportedly contained a significantly enriched population of disease-linked clones.

The chain has TRBV10-3 and TRBJ1-1; D is uncertain. The sample taken for sequencing was blood, either unsorted or a sorted T cell fraction (not recorded which). This clonotype was obtained from a male donor with ankylosing spondylitis or in good health (not recorded which). The CDR3 is CAISDPGRPNTEAFF. The CDR3 nucleotides read TGTGCCATCAGTGACCCAGGACGGCCGAACACTGAAGCTTTCTTT.